Listed here are 9 T cell receptor beta chains from one sample, sequenced in a study of shared clonotypes between healthy human individuals. The table came from immunoSEQ multiplex PCR; TCRdb's copy has only in-frame clones and leaves some out. The sample lists 2,500,000 or so clones; approximately 90% were seen once. The sample consisted of naive CD4+ T cells from PBMCs. The subset here: CD45RA+ positively selected. All receptors derive from a man between 18 and 35 years old in good health. Some clones in this sample may be carry-over from other donors' samples.

The chain recombines TRBV28 with TRBJ2-5; 9 bases are shared with TRBD1. Germline-derived CDR1 and CDR2 are MDHEN and SYDVKM. The V and J ends lost 6 bases and 4 bases, in that order; junction bases with no gene match: 6. The CDR3 extends over 14 amino acids. CDR3 coding DNA: TGTGCCAGCAGAGCCTGGACAGGGGCAGAGACCCAGTACTTC. Translated, it gives CASRAWTGAETQYF.

CDR3 in amino acids: CASSQEEVRGDYGYTF. In DNA, the CDR3 is TGCGCCAGCAGCCAGGAAGAGGTCCGGGGGGACTATGGCTACACCTTC. The chain links TRBV4-1 to TRBJ1-2; possible D gene TRBD1, 5 bases. CDR3 length equals 16 residues. Germline V gene sequence: CDR1 MGHRA, CDR2 YSYEKL. V lost 3 bases and J 3 bases, leaving 17 bases between the germline ends.

The V gene is TRBV5-1, the J gene TRBJ2-7, with 10 positions matching TRBD1. Germline V gives CDR1 SGHRS, CDR2 YFSETQ. With V trimmed by 4 bases and J by 7 bases, 11 bases remained unmatched. This CDR3 comprises 15 residues. The CDR3 region is CASSRTRTGGEEQYF. CDR3 bases: TGCGCCAGCAGCAGGACCCGGACAGGGGGGGAAGAGCAGTACTTC.

This rearrangement joins TRBV7-3 to TRBJ1-1, with a weak D call TRBD1 (5 bases). Germline V lookup: CDR1 SGHTA, CDR2 FQGTGA. V was shortened by 5 bases and J by 4 bases, with 17 bases between the two germline ends. This CDR3 comprises 15 residues. DNA of the CDR3: TGTGCCAGCAGCCCGGACGGGGGGACCGGCACTGAAGCTTTCTTT. Its protein product is CASSPDGGTGTEAFF. Supplemented by reference TRBV7-3 and TRBJ1-1, the full variable domain reads GAGVSQTPSNKVTEKGKYVELRCDPISGHTALYWYRQSLGQGPEFLIYFQGTGAADDSGLPNDRFFAVRPEGSVSTLKIQRTERGDSAVYLCASSPDGGTGTEAFFGQGTRLTVV.

The chain combines TRBV29-1 with TRBJ1-4; 8 bases align to TRBD1. This CDR3 has 14 amino acids. Looked up from germline, CDR1 is SQVTM and CDR2 is ANQGSEA. V gave up 6 bases and J gave up 6 bases; unmatched junction bases: 9. DNA of the CDR3: TGCAGCGTGGCTGACAGGGGTGTGGATGAAAAACTGTTTTTT. Its translation is CSVADRGVDEKLFF.

The rearrangement links TRBV6-5 to TRBJ2-5; D uncertain. Germline assignment: CDR1 MNHEY and CDR2 SVGAGI. Trimming stripped 5 bases from V and 2 bases from J, with 9 bases between. The CDR3 is made up of 13 amino acids. DNA of the CDR3: TGTGCCAGCAGTCGGTCCGCTCAAGAGACCCAGTACTTC. Amino acid sequence: CASSRSAQETQYF.

The chain has TRBV15 and TRBJ1-3; unclear D gene. The CDR3 is 17 residues long. Germline V gene data show CDR1 as LNHNV and CDR2 as YYDKDF (reference sequence). Trimming took off 0 bases at V and 2 bases at J, with 14 bases between the two ends. CDR3: CATSRDGSPKPGNTIYF. The CDR3 DNA follows: TGTGCCACCAGCAGAGATGGGTCCCCGAAGCCTGGAAACACCATATATTTT.

The chain recombines TRBV27 with TRBJ1-1; D is unclear. V lost 7 bases and J 0 bases, leaving 9 bases between the germline ends. Germline-derived CDR1 and CDR2 are MNHEY and SMNVEV (reference sequence). This CDR3 contains 13 residues. As DNA, the CDR3 is TGTGCCAGCAAGAGGTTGATGAACACTGAAGCTTTCTTT. This codes for CASKRLMNTEAFF.

This chain joins TRBV5-1 and TRBJ2-7, with a possible D match to TRBD1 (6 bases). The V gene's germline CDR1 is SGHRS and CDR2 YFSETQ. The CDR3 spans 15 residues. Trimming took off 2 bases at V and 4 bases at J, with 16 bases between the two ends. The CDR3 loop is CASSFTGTLPYEQYF. CDR3 nucleotide sequence: TGCGCCAGCAGCTTTACCGGGACACTCCCTTACGAGCAGTACTTC. Supplemented by reference TRBV5-1 and TRBJ2-7, the full variable domain reads KAGVTQTPRYLIKTRGQQVTLSCSPISGHRSVSWYQQTPGQGLQFLFEYFSETQRNKGNFPGRFSGRQFSNSRSEMNVSTLELGDSALYLCASSFTGTLPYEQYFGPGTRLTVT.